The 26 T cell receptor beta chains presented below share a single source sample, sequenced in a study of Graves' ophthalmopathy and Graves' hyperthyroidism. As the template, RNA transcripts were used to amplify TCR beta CDR3 regions. An initial RT-PCR round employing HTBI primers preceded a second-round multiplex PCR. TCRdb independently ran MiXCR on the multiplex PCR reads; one entry per CDR3 protein. The sample carries some 47,000 distinct CDR3 sequences, under 55% recorded once. The sequenced material came from peripheral blood. These receptors all stem from an adult man with Graves' ophthalmopathy.

This clonotype was recorded at least ten times. The CDR3 protein is CASSVAGIGGSPLHF. The CDR3 DNA follows: TGTGCCAGCAGCGTAGCCGGAATTGGGGGCTCACCCCTCCACTTT. The chain links TRBV9 to TRBJ1-6; maybe TRBD1 (6 bases). This CDR3 contains 15 residues. Germline V gene lookup returns CDR1 SGDLS and CDR2 YYNGEE. V was shortened by 0 bases and J by 10 bases, with 14 bases between the two germline ends.

The V gene is TRBV6-2 or TRBV6-3, the J gene TRBJ1-5; D is uncertain. Trimming cost V 0 bases and J 9 bases, with 9 bases left between them. The CDR3 loop spans 13 amino acids. Germline loops: CDR1 MNHEY, CDR2 SVGEGT. The CDR3 sequence: CASSYSEEWPQHF. In DNA, the CDR3 is TGTGCCAGCAGTTACTCTGAGGAGTGGCCCCAGCATTTT.

In its sample, this clonotype was seen many times. The V call is TRBV5-4, the J call TRBJ1-1; TRBD1 matches 11 bases. This CDR3 is 14 amino acids long. Germline CDR1 is SGHNT and CDR2 is YYREEE (reference sequence). The ends lost 3 bases at V and 2 bases at J; junction bases unmatched: 0. DNA of the CDR3: TGTGCCAGCAGCTGGACAGGGGGCAACACTGAAGCTTTCTTT. Translating gives CASSWTGGNTEAFF.

This clonotype was counted ten times or more. V usage is TRBV6-6 and J usage is TRBJ2-1; 7 bases align to TRBD2. The CDR3 contains 15 residues. Germline V lookup: CDR1 MNHNY, CDR2 SVGAGI (reference sequence). Germline trimming cut 6 bases from V and 4 bases from J; bases unmatched to any gene: 9. The CDR3 DNA sequence: TGTGCCAGCAGCCCCGTAGCTAGCGGTTACAATGAGCAGTTCTTC. Encoded protein: CASSPVASGYNEQFF.

This clonotype was seen many times. CDR3 DNA sequence: TGCAGTGCTAAATGGACAGATTATAGCAATCAGCCCCAGCATTTT. This codes for CSAKWTDYSNQPQHF. This chain joins TRBV20-1 and TRBJ1-5; a weak D match, TRBD1 (6 bases). This CDR3 is 15 amino acids long. V was trimmed by 4 bases and J by 0 bases, leaving 13 bases between them. The V gene's germline CDR1 is DFQATT and CDR2 SNEGSKA (reference sequence).

This clonotype was counted ten times or more. The V gene is TRBV20-1, the J gene TRBJ2-1; 10 bases fit TRBD2. This CDR3 has 17 residues. CDR1 and CDR2 from the germline V gene are DFQATT and SNEGSKA (reference sequence). Trimming cost V 0 bases and J 7 bases; bases outside gene matches: 12. The CDR3 region is CSARDYRAGGPLNEQFF. Here the CDR3 DNA reads TGCAGTGCTAGAGATTACAGAGCGGGAGGGCCGTTGAATGAGCAGTTCTTC.

There are many counts of this clonotype. The chain is built from TRBV20-1 and TRBJ2-4; 8 positions agree with TRBD2. CDR3 size: 15 residues. V trimming: 5 bases; J trimming: 1 base; junction bases outside the gene matches: 7. The germline gives CDR1 DFQATT, CDR2 SNEGSKA (reference sequence). This chain's CDR3 is CSADSGESAKNIQYF. The CDR3 DNA reads TGCAGTGCTGATAGCGGGGAGTCGGCCAAAAACATTCAGTACTTC.

A note on this clonotype: No DNA is shown, since the ends of the CDR3 on it are uncertain; the CDR3 is the one TCRdb lists. CDR3 sequence reads: CSVMGDSAMYLCASSLTSVNEQFF. This sequence joins TRBV29-1 and TRBJ2-1; the D segment call TRBD2 is taken from the table without a DNA check. Germline V gives CDR1 SQVTM, CDR2 ANQGSEA. The CDR3 extends over 24 residues, inclusive of both ends.

This clonotype has more than one count but fewer than ten. This sequence joins TRBV11-2 and TRBJ1-2, with 7 bases lining up with TRBD1. This CDR3 has 15 amino acids. J lost 2 bases, V lost 5 bases, and 8 bases had no gene match. Germline values: CDR1 SGHAT, CDR2 FQNNGV. CDR3 nucleotides: TGTGCCAGCAGCCTCCGGGACAGCCGCAACTATGGCTACACCTTC. It codes for CASSLRDSRNYGYTF.

In this sample, this clonotype turned up once. This sequence joins TRBV4-1 and TRBJ2-3; 12 nucleotides agree with TRBD1. After removal of 6 bases from V and 9 bases from J, the junction contained 10 bases not matched to a gene. Germline V gene lookup returns CDR1 MGHRA and CDR2 YSYEKL. The CDR3 sequence is 15 residues long. CDR3 in DNA: TGCGCCAGCAGTCAGACGGGACAGGGGGCAGTCACGCAGTATTTT. Translated: CASSQTGQGAVTQYF.

Turning to this clonotype: Just one base apart from a much larger clone, this may be a read error. J is TRBJ2-7 and V is TRBV6-5; weak D call: TRBD1 (7 bases). The length of the CDR3 is 17 residues. Per germline, CDR1 MNHEY and CDR2 SVGAGI. The CDR3: CAGSYSNNAGQLYEQYF. DNA for the CDR3: TGTGCCGGCAGTTACTCGAATAACGCGGGACAGCTGTACGAGCAGTACTTC.

This clonotype was seen repeatedly, ten times or more. The chain combines TRBV3-1 with TRBJ2-3; D is undetermined. The CDR3 length is 12 residues. V was cut by 3 bases and J by 3 bases, with 4 bases left in between. Germline CDR1 reads LGHDT; CDR2 reads YNNKEL (reference sequence). In DNA form, the CDR3 reads TGTGCCAGCAGCCACGGGACAGATACGCAGTATTTT. Its protein product is CASSHGTDTQYF.

The table lists this clonotype with a count of one. The chain combines TRBV5-1 with TRBJ2-5; D is perhaps TRBD1 (6 bases). Between the trimmed V and J ends, which lost 10 bases and 4 bases, there was a span of 20 bases. CDR3 size: 14 residues. Germline V gene sequence: CDR1 SGHRS, CDR2 YFSETQ. The CDR3 bases are TGCGCCCTGGGGACACAGGGCAAAGGAGAGACCCAGTACTTC. Its translation: CALGTQGKGETQYF.

This clonotype showed up many times. The genes are TRBV3-1 and TRBJ2-5, with TRBD2 identical over 9 bases. The trim removed 0 bases at V and 2 bases at J, leaving 16 bases unmatched. Per germline, CDR1 LGHDT and CDR2 YNNKEL (reference sequence). The CDR3 totals 20 residues. As DNA, the CDR3 is TGTGCCAGCAGCCAAGAACTGTGGACTAGCGATATTGGGCTACAAGAGACCCAGTACTTC. Its protein is CASSQELWTSDIGLQETQYF.

V gene TRBV7-2 combines with J gene TRBJ2-1; 8 bases line up with TRBD1. J lost 8 bases, V lost 1 base, and 10 bases had no gene match. Germline V gene sequence: CDR1 SGHTA, CDR2 FQGNSA. The length of the CDR3 is 16 residues. CDR3 amino acids: CASSLDGTGHVDEQFF. In DNA, the CDR3 is TGTGCCAGCAGCTTAGACGGGACAGGTCATGTCGATGAGCAGTTCTTC.

This chain connects TRBV20-1 to TRBJ2-1, with D possibly matching TRBD2 (6 bases). Germline CDR1 DFQATT, CDR2 SNEGSKA (reference sequence). V lost 4 bases and J 4 bases, leaving 14 bases between the germline ends. CDR3 length: 14 residues. The CDR3 DNA follows: TGCAGTGCTACGACGGAGGGCCTATACAATGAGCAGTTCTTC. This translates into CSATTEGLYNEQFF.

V is TRBV6-2 or TRBV6-3 and J is TRBJ2-1, with a possible D match to TRBD1 (5 bases). Germline V gives CDR1 MNHEY, CDR2 SVGEGT. V lost 2 bases and J lost 10, with 12 bases in between. CDR3 length: 13 residues. The CDR3 DNA sequence: TGTGCCAGCAGTTACCTGCAGGGTAGGGAGCAGTTCTTC. Translated, it gives CASSYLQGREQFF.

The sample holds many counts of this clonotype. The CDR3 DNA reads TGTGCCAGCAGCTCTGGGGGGCAGAAGGATCAGCCCCAGCATTTT. Its protein is CASSSGGQKDQPQHF. The rearrangement uses TRBV5-6 and TRBJ1-5, with TRBD1 as a possible D gene (6 bases). Looked up from germline, CDR1 is SGHDT and CDR2 is YYEEEE. This CDR3 has 15 residues. The V gene lost 3 bases and the J gene lost 5 bases, with 15 bases spanning the gap.

The chain combines TRBV7-9 with TRBJ1-5; 7 bases map to TRBD1. From germline, CDR1 is SEHNR and CDR2 FQNEAQ (reference sequence). The CDR3 totals 13 residues. The trim removed 4 bases at V and 9 bases at J, leaving 6 bases unmatched. The CDR3 sequence: CASSYPGQTPQHF. CDR3 nucleotides: TGTGCCAGCAGCTACCCGGGACAGACGCCCCAGCATTTT.

The CDR3: CASRLIPDTGQRDSPLHF. In DNA form, the CDR3 reads TGTGCAAGTCGCTTAATCCCGGATACGGGACAGAGGGATTCACCCCTCCACTTT. The rearrangement joins TRBV12-2 to TRBJ1-6; TRBD1, the table's D call, lacks a check against the DNA. TRBV12-2 has pseudogene status. The CDR3 runs to 18 residues.

J is TRBJ2-5 and V is TRBV7-8, with TRBD2 matching 9 bases. Germline CDR1 and CDR2: SGHVS and FQNEAQ. CDR3 length: 14 residues. V shed 8 bases and J 1 base; nucleotides not matched to a gene: 5. The CDR3 reads CASGLAGPQETQYF. The CDR3 bases are TGTGCCAGCGGGCTAGCGGGACCCCAAGAGACCCAGTACTTC.

This clonotype counts as medium-sized. This chain links TRBV29-1 with TRBJ2-3; 9 bases agree with TRBD2. Germline assignment: CDR1 SQVTM and CDR2 ANQGSEA. The ends lost 6 bases at V and 6 bases at J; junction bases unmatched: 7. This CDR3 is built from 13 residues. This CDR3 is CSVRAGGGDTQYF. CDR3 in DNA: TGCAGCGTGAGAGCGGGGGGCGGGGATACGCAGTATTTT.

This rearrangement joins TRBV10-2 to TRBJ2-7, with TRBD2 matching 7 bases. Looked up from germline, CDR1 is WSHSY and CDR2 is SAAADI. The CDR3 has 16 amino acids. The junction had 7 bases not matched to a gene; V was cut back by 1 base and J by 1 base. DNA of the CDR3: TGCGCCAGCAGTGAGTGGGGGGAGGGCCGGTCCTACGAGCAGTACTTC. It codes for CASSEWGEGRSYEQYF.

This clonotype was detected ten times or more. This rearrangement joins TRBV5-6 to TRBJ2-1; 10 nucleotides agree with TRBD2. From germline, CDR1 is SGHDT and CDR2 YYEEEE. The CDR3 runs 13 residues. Germline trimming cut 3 bases from V and 10 bases from J; bases unmatched to any gene: 4. Written as DNA, the CDR3 is TGTGCCAGCAGCTCCCCGGGACTAGCGGAGCAGTTCTTC. It yields the protein CASSSPGLAEQFF.

This clonotype was seen at least ten times. The rearrangement joins TRBV20-1 to TRBJ2-2, with D possibly being TRBD1 or TRBD2 (5 bases each). This CDR3 is built from 15 residues. Trimming shortened V by 4 bases and J by 1 base, and 13 bases separated the two germline ends. Per germline, CDR1 DFQATT and CDR2 SNEGSKA (reference sequence). CDR3 residues: CSATSGRVNTGELFF. The CDR3 bases are TGCAGTGCTACCTCAGGGCGGGTGAACACCGGGGAGCTGTTTTTT.

As regards this clonotype: One end of the junction is discordant with germline, which a read error may explain. This rearrangement joins TRBV7-8 to TRBJ1-6; D call uncertain. The V gene's germline CDR1 is SGHVS and CDR2 FQNEAQ. This CDR3 is built from 13 residues. CDR3 residues: CASSYTGESPLHF. DNA of the CDR3: TGCGCCAGCAGCTACACCGGGGAATCACCCCTCCACTTT.